This entry concerns a single T cell receptor beta chain. Its antigen remains unknown. The germline V gene encodes CDR1 SGHDN and CDR2 FVKESK. The CDR3 is 13 amino acids. The germline V and J ends were trimmed by 3 bases and 5 bases, with 10 bases remaining between them. TCRdb's copy holds only in-frame clones and misses some; the assay was immunoSEQ multiplex PCR. This table holds around 67,000 clones, less than 90% found once. These data originate in a study of T cell responses to AZD1222 COVID-19 vaccine. Study-wide results and limits: Most donors were white British and more were female, and clonal diversity was possibly underestimated.

The clonotype was recovered from an adult in good health. The sequencing here drew on peripheral blood, taken on day 0 of AZD1222 vaccination. The chain joins TRBV14 to TRBJ1-2; D may be TRBD1 (6 bases). The CDR3 sequence is CASSQTGYYGYTF. The CDR3 bases are TGTGCCAGCAGCCAGACAGGTTATTATGGCTACACCTTC.